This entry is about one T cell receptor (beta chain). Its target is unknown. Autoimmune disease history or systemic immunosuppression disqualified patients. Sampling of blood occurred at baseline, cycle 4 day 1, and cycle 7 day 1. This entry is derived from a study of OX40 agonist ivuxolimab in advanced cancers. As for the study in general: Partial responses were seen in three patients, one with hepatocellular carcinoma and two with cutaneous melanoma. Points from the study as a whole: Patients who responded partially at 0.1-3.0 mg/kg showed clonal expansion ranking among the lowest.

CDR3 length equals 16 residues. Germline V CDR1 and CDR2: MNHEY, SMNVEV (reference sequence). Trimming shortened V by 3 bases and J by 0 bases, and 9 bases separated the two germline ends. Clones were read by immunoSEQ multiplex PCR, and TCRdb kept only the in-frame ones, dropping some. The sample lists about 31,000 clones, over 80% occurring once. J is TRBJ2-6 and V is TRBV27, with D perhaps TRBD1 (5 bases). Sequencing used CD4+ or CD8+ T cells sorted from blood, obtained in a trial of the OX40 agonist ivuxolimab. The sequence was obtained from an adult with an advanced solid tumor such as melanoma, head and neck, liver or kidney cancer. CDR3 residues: CASSFRVYSGANVLTF. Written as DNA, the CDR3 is TGTGCCAGCAGTTTCAGGGTGTACTCTGGGGCCAACGTCCTGACTTTC.